The 32 T cell receptor beta chains reported below all come from one sample, sequenced in a study of CD8+ T cells in alopecia areata. Sequencing templates came from extracted RNA that was reverse transcribed into cDNA. The data were produced by immunoSEQ multiplex PCR, yet TCRdb's version contains in-frame clones alone and is incomplete. The data show nearly 110,000 clones, roughly 84% seen once. The sample's treatment: oral pan-JAK inhibitor, 5-10 mg twice daily. Sample: CD8+ T cells sorted from blood, taken at week 24, from a patient treated with tofacitinib. Every receptor here comes from a human donor with alopecia areata.

The genes are TRBV9 and TRBJ2-1, with 7 bases fitting TRBD2. The CDR3 totals 13 residues. V shed 3 bases and J 6 bases; nucleotides not matched to a gene: 3. Germline CDR1 is SGDLS and CDR2 is YYNGEE. The CDR3 DNA follows: TGTGCCAGCAGCGGGACTAGTGGCAATGAGCAGTTCTTC. Translation gives CASSGTSGNEQFF. Based on the CDR3 plus reference TRBV9 and TRBJ2-1, the full variable domain is DSGVTQTPKHLITATGQRVTLRCSPRSGDLSVYWYQQSLDQGLQFLIQYYNGEERAKGNILERFSAQQFPDLHSELNLSSLELGDSALYFCASSGTSGNEQFFGPGTRLTVL.

The V gene is TRBV5-8, the J gene TRBJ2-1; 7 bases map to TRBD2. The germline CDR1 and CDR2 sequences are SGHTS and YDEGEE. The CDR3 sequence is 15 residues long. V shed 2 bases, J shed 4 bases, and the junction held 6 bases outside the gene matches. The CDR3, as DNA: TGTGCCAGCAGCTTAACTGGGGGGGAATACAATGAGCAGTTCTTC. It yields the protein CASSLTGGEYNEQFF.

This clone showed up just a few times. Other DNA sequences of this sample code for an identical CDR3. This chain connects TRBV5-1 to TRBJ2-6, with D perhaps being TRBD1 or TRBD2 (5 bases each). CDR1 and CDR2 from the germline V gene are SGHRS and YFSETQ. This CDR3 has 17 residues. V lost 2 bases and J 0 bases, leaving 12 bases between the germline ends. CDR3 sequence (DNA): TGCGCCAGCAGCTTAGAGGGACCCTACTCTGGGGCCAACGTCCTGACTTTC. Residues: CASSLEGPYSGANVLTF. The full variable domain, its missing parts supplied by reference TRBV5-1 and TRBJ2-6, is KAGVTQTPRYLIKTRGQQVTLSCSPISGHRSVSWYQQTPGQGLQFLFEYFSETQRNKGNFPGRFSGRQFSNSRSEMNVSTLELGDSALYLCASSLEGPYSGANVLTFGAGSRLTVL.

V gene TRBV5-1 combines with J gene TRBJ2-3; D could derive from TRBD1 or TRBD2 (5 bases each). The germline V gene encodes CDR1 SGHRS and CDR2 YFSETQ. The CDR3 loop spans 15 amino acids. The V end was cut by 4 bases, the J end by 1 base, with 13 bases between. Here the CDR3 reads CASSPGAGGTDTQYF. For the CDR3, the DNA is TGCGCCAGCAGCCCCGGGGCCGGGGGCACAGATACGCAGTATTTT.

The chain uses TRBV30 and TRBJ2-7, with unresolved D. The CDR3 extends over 11 amino acids. In germline, CDR1 is GTSNPN, CDR2 SVGIG (reference sequence). With 0 bases removed from V and 6 bases from J, the gap between germline ends came to 6 bases. CDR3: CAWSVTLEQYF. For the CDR3, the DNA is TGTGCCTGGAGTGTAACTCTCGAGCAGTACTTC.

The chain couples TRBV27 to TRBJ2-7, with D unclear. V shed 5 bases and J shed 4 bases, with 12 bases lying between them. This CDR3 is 13 amino acids long. In germline, CDR1 is MNHEY, CDR2 SMNVEV (reference sequence). The CDR3 bases are TGTGCCAGCAGTCCCCCTTCCTTTTACGAGCAGTACTTC. This encodes CASSPPSFYEQYF.

The J gene is TRBJ2-2, the V gene TRBV29-1, with 7 bases lining up with TRBD1. The CDR3 has 17 amino acids. With V trimmed by 1 base and J by 4 bases, 12 bases remained unmatched. The germline V gene has CDR1 SQVTM and CDR2 ANQGSEA. CDR3 protein: CSVEASRDRRGTGELFF. Written as DNA, the CDR3 is TGCAGCGTTGAAGCTTCCAGGGACAGACGAGGCACCGGGGAGCTGTTTTTT.

CDR3 DNA: TGCGCCAGCAGCCAAGAGGGACTAGCGGTCGACACCGGGGAGCTGTTTTTT. It specifies CASSQEGLAVDTGELFF. This rearrangement joins TRBV4-3 to TRBJ2-2; TRBD2 aligns across 11 bases. CDR1 and CDR2 from the germline V gene are LGHNA and YSLEER. The J segment lost 3 bases and the V segment lost 0 bases, leaving 3 bases of the junction unmatched. There are 17 residues in the CDR3.

The chain uses TRBV29-1 and TRBJ2-3; 9 positions agree with TRBD1. Germline CDR1 reads SQVTM; CDR2 reads ANQGSEA. The CDR3 is 15 residues long. V lost 8 bases to trimming and J lost 8 bases; unmatched junction nucleotides: 17. CDR3 nucleotides: TGCAGCCTCGGGGGAGGACAGGGGATGGCTGTTACGCAGTATTTT. The encoded protein is CSLGGGQGMAVTQYF.

This clone was counted once. The rearrangement uses TRBV11-2 and TRBJ2-7; the D gene is possibly TRBD2 (5 bases). The CDR3 contains 13 residues. Trimming took off 5 bases at V and 3 bases at J, with 11 bases between the two ends. Germline loops: CDR1 SGHAT, CDR2 FQNNGV. This chain's CDR3 is CASSQAELYEQYF. The CDR3 bases are TGTGCCAGCAGCCAAGCGGAGCTCTACGAGCAGTACTTC.

V gene TRBV4-1 combines with J gene TRBJ2-1; 9 bases align to TRBD1. V lost 3 bases to trimming and J lost 9 bases; unmatched junction nucleotides: 15. The CDR3 is made up of 17 amino acids. Germline CDR1 reads MGHRA; CDR2 reads YSYEKL. CDR3 in amino acids: CASSQSTGTGISGEQFF. The CDR3 coding sequence is TGCGCCAGCAGCCAGTCTACCGGGACAGGGATTAGTGGTGAGCAGTTCTTC.

The chain carries TRBV19 and TRBJ1-1, with a weak D call TRBD1 (5 bases). Per the germline V gene, CDR1 is LNHDA and CDR2 is SQIVND (reference sequence). This CDR3 has 12 residues. Trimming removed 7 bases at V and 5 bases at J, with 11 bases between. CDR3 loop: CASTKGRTEAFF. DNA for the CDR3: TGTGCCAGTACAAAGGGGCGAACTGAAGCTTTCTTT. Full variable domain (missing parts from reference TRBV19 and TRBJ1-1): DGGITQSPKYLFRKEGQNVTLSCEQNLNHDAMYWYRQDPGQGLRLIYYSQIVNDFQKGDIAEGYSVSREKKESFPLTVTSAQKNPTAFYLCASTKGRTEAFFGQGTRLTVV.

This chain joins TRBV5-6 and TRBJ2-2; 10 nucleotides match TRBD1. The CDR3 consists of 16 residues. Trimming removed 1 base from V and 5 bases from J; junction bases left unmatched: 5. Germline assignment: CDR1 SGHDT and CDR2 YYEEEE. The chain's CDR3 is CASSLSDRGRTGELFF. CDR3 DNA sequence: TGTGCCAGCAGCTTGTCGGACAGGGGGAGAACCGGGGAGCTGTTTTTT.

The rearrangement joins TRBV14 to TRBJ2-3; TRBD1 aligns across 11 bases. The length of the CDR3 is 17 residues. CDR1 SGHDN and CDR2 FVKESK come from the germline V gene. The trim removed 0 bases at V and 2 bases at J, leaving 4 bases unmatched. The CDR3 DNA follows: TGTGCCAGCAGCCAAGATGGACAGGGGGCATACACAGATACGCAGTATTTT. Protein sequence: CASSQDGQGAYTDTQYF.

The J gene is TRBJ2-3, the V gene TRBV11-2, with D perhaps matching TRBD1 (6 bases). There are 15 residues in the CDR3. Germline V gene sequence: CDR1 SGHAT, CDR2 FQNNGV. V was cut by 5 bases and J by 1 base, with 13 bases left in between. The DNA for the CDR3 is TGTGCCAGCAGCCCTCCAGGGGTAGGCACAGATACGCAGTATTTT. The encoded protein is CASSPPGVGTDTQYF.

The chain employs TRBV2 and TRBJ2-6; TRBD2 is a possible D gene (5 bases). Germline CDR1 and CDR2: SNHLY and FYNNEI. V was pared by 7 bases and J by 0 bases, with 13 bases between. This CDR3 is built from 16 residues. The CDR3 DNA reads as TGTGCCAGCATAGGACTGCCGACCTCTGGGGCCAACGTCCTGACTTTC. Its translation: CASIGLPTSGANVLTF.

The V call is TRBV7-9, the J call TRBJ2-5; D is unclear. Trimming shortened V by 2 bases and J by 1 base, and 11 bases separated the two germline ends. CDR1 SEHNR and CDR2 FQNEAQ come from the germline V gene (reference sequence). The CDR3 has 15 amino acids. This CDR3 is CASSLRSMTQETQYF. The CDR3 region has the DNA TGTGCCAGCAGCTTACGTTCTATGACCCAAGAGACCCAGTACTTC.

The rearrangement joins TRBV7-2 to TRBJ1-2; D call uncertain. The CDR3 contains 15 residues. Germline V gene sequence: CDR1 SGHTA, CDR2 FQGNSA. With 1 base removed from V and 8 bases from J, the gap between germline ends came to 17 bases. The CDR3 DNA follows: TGTGCCAGCAGCTTAGGGACTGGCAGGCCCCGGGGCTACACCTTC. It yields the protein CASSLGTGRPRGYTF.

This chain's CDR3 is CASSYSINMNTEAFF. The CDR3 DNA follows: TGTGCCAGCAGTTACTCGATAAACATGAACACTGAAGCTTTCTTT. The rearrangement links TRBV6-5 to TRBJ1-1, with D unresolved. V gave up 0 bases and J gave up 0 bases, with 8 bases separating them. Germline-derived CDR1 and CDR2 are MNHEY and SVGAGI. This CDR3 spans 15 amino acids.

This chain connects TRBV19 to TRBJ1-2, with 8 positions matching TRBD1. The trim removed 7 bases at V and 8 bases at J, leaving 9 bases unmatched. CDR3 length: 13 residues. CDR1 is LNHDA, CDR2 SQIVND, per germline (reference sequence). CDR3 region: CASTPQGAVGYTF. Written as DNA, the CDR3 is TGTGCCAGTACCCCTCAGGGGGCGGTCGGCTACACCTTC.

The chain links TRBV10-3 to TRBJ1-6; D is unresolved. CDR3 length: 14 residues. Looked up from germline, CDR1 is ENHRY and CDR2 is SYGVKD. V lost 2 bases and J 5 bases, leaving 7 bases between the germline ends. The CDR3 nucleotides read TGTGCCATCAGTGAGGTATCCAATAATTCACCCCTCCACTTT. Translation gives CAISEVSNNSPLHF.

The chain joins TRBV19 to TRBJ1-5; weak D call: TRBD1 (6 bases). V dropped 6 bases and J dropped 3 bases, with 12 bases sitting between them. The germline V gene encodes CDR1 LNHDA and CDR2 SQIVND (reference sequence). The CDR3 extends over 14 amino acids. CDR3 sequence: CASRQDSYNQPQHF. The CDR3 DNA reads TGTGCCAGTAGACAGGACAGCTACAATCAGCCCCAGCATTTT.

There are a few counts of this clone. The chain carries TRBV13 and TRBJ2-3, with 7 positions matching TRBD2. CDR1 is PRHDT and CDR2 is FYEKMQ in the germline V gene (reference sequence). V lost 5 bases, J lost 2 bases, and 10 bases stayed unmatched. The CDR3 has 16 residues. In DNA form, the CDR3 reads TGTGCCAGCAGCCAAAATTTGGGACTAACCACAGATACGCAGTATTTT. The encoded protein is CASSQNLGLTTDTQYF.

This chain joins TRBV6-6 and TRBJ1-1; D perhaps matches TRBD1 (5 bases). V lost 2 bases to trimming and J lost 5 bases, with 15 bases between them. The CDR3 totals 15 residues. The germline V gene encodes CDR1 MNHNY and CDR2 SVGAGI (reference sequence). CDR3: CASSYGGVVETEAFF. The CDR3 region has the DNA TGTGCCAGCAGTTACGGAGGGGTGGTTGAGACTGAAGCTTTCTTT.

In this sample, this clone turned up once. V and J are TRBV11-3 and TRBJ2-7; TRBD1 matches 9 bases. Trimming cost V 9 bases and J 3 bases; bases outside gene matches: 6. This CDR3 is built from 13 residues. Germline CDR1 is SGHNT and CDR2 is YENEEA. The CDR3 here is CASGDRVSYEQYF. DNA of the CDR3: TGTGCCAGTGGGGACAGGGTGAGCTACGAGCAGTACTTC.

This chain connects TRBV6-5 to TRBJ2-2, with 8 bases identical to TRBD1. The CDR3 totals 15 residues. Germline V gene lookup returns CDR1 MNHEY and CDR2 SVGAGI. V shed 2 bases and J 6 bases; nucleotides not matched to a gene: 5. CDR3 nucleotide sequence: TGTGCCAGCAGTTACGGACTGACAGGGGCCGGGGAGCTGTTTTTT. It translates to CASSYGLTGAGELFF.

The V and J genes are TRBV19 and TRBJ2-4; perhaps TRBD2 as D (7 bases). The V and J ends lost 6 bases and 8 bases respectively, with 11 bases between them. Germline CDR1 LNHDA, CDR2 SQIVND (reference sequence). This CDR3 has 12 amino acids. The CDR3 coding sequence is TGTGCCAGTAGCCTAGGGGGGGACATTCAGTACTTC. Protein sequence: CASSLGGDIQYF.

The rearrangement links TRBV4-1 to TRBJ1-5, with a tentative D call TRBD1 (5 bases). The CDR3 length is 15 residues. Per the germline V gene, CDR1 is MGHRA and CDR2 is YSYEKL. V was pared by 1 base and J by 3 bases, with 10 bases between. CDR3 sequence: CASSQVKGTNQPQHF. CDR3 sequence (DNA): TGCGCCAGCAGCCAAGTAAAGGGGACCAATCAGCCCCAGCATTTT.

The chain joins TRBV14 to TRBJ2-5; D is unclear. Trimming stripped 2 bases from V and 4 bases from J, with 11 bases between. CDR1 and CDR2 from the germline V gene are SGHDN and FVKESK. The CDR3 is made up of 14 amino acids. Written as DNA, the CDR3 is TGTGCCAGCAGCCAAAGGCTATGGGGAGAGACCCAGTACTTC. It specifies CASSQRLWGETQYF.

The chain recombines TRBV19 with TRBJ1-1; D unresolved. CDR3 length: 13 residues. Germline CDR1 is LNHDA and CDR2 is SQIVND (reference sequence). V gave up 6 bases and J gave up 0 bases, with 8 bases separating them. The CDR3 nucleotides read TGTGCCAGTAGAGCGATACTGAACACTGAAGCTTTCTTT. Protein product: CASRAILNTEAFF.

Comment on this clone: This same CDR3 is encoded by further DNA sequences in the sample. This chain connects TRBV7-9 to TRBJ2-7; D is possibly TRBD1 (6 bases). The CDR3 extends over 13 amino acids. V was cut by 4 bases and J by 0 bases, with 7 bases left in between. Germline V CDR1 and CDR2: SEHNR, FQNEAQ (reference sequence). The CDR3 sequence is CASSSGASYEQYF. The CDR3 DNA reads as TGTGCCAGCAGCTCAGGGGCCTCCTACGAGCAGTACTTC.

V usage is TRBV4-3 and J usage is TRBJ1-5, with D hard to call. This CDR3 contains 15 residues. Trimming stripped 0 bases from V and 0 bases from J, with 6 bases between. Germline V gene lookup returns CDR1 LGHNA and CDR2 YSLEER. CDR3 sequence (DNA): TGCGCCAGCAGCCAAGAAAGGAGTAGCAATCAGCCCCAGCATTTT. Its translation: CASSQERSSNQPQHF.